This TCR beta chain was sequenced for a study of PD-L1 blockade in urothelial cancer. The wider study: Patients began atezolizumab, 1,200 mg intravenously every 3 weeks, in the mid-2010s. Earlier, patients had received 0 to 3 chemotherapy regimens.

Added to each PCR by spiking were synthetic TCR analog templates. Profiling relied on immunoSEQ multiplex PCR, and the TCRdb table lists in-frame clones only, not all of them. The sample lists approximately 50,000 clones, 87% occurring once. Patients in the study were battling locally advanced or metastatic urothelial carcinoma. The CDR3 contains 15 residues. The genes are TRBV21-1 and TRBJ1-1; TRBD1 reflects the table's D call only, with no check against the DNA. TRBV21-1 is a known pseudogene. Specimen: PBMCs, collected around atezolizumab (anti-PD-L1) treatment. This clonotype originated in a man aged 60-69 years with urothelial cancer. The CDR3 nucleotides are TGTGCCAGCAGCAATCGGGACAAGGAGAACACTGAAGCTTTCTTT. It specifies CASSNRDKENTEAFF.